This TCR beta chain was sequenced for a study of T cell responses to AZD1222 COVID-19 vaccine. The V and J ends lost 1 base and 5 bases, in that order; junction bases with no gene match: 14. CDR3 length: 17 residues. In germline, CDR1 is KGHSH, CDR2 LQKENI. Study observations and caveats: White British donors predominated, females outnumbered males, and clonal diversity was possibly underestimated. Nearly half of unique spike-specific TCRs reportedly avoided B.1.351 and B.1.1.7 mutated regions. Repertoire sampling happened only post peak T cell response.

TCRdb's copy holds only in-frame clones and misses some; the assay was immunoSEQ multiplex PCR. The profile covers under 150,000 clones, with more than 75% appearing a single time and roughly 4.5% taken by the ten largest. This clone was observed once. The antigen remains unidentified. Sample: peripheral blood, taken on day 0 of MenACWY control vaccination. The receptor was isolated from an adult in good health. This sequence joins TRBV18 and TRBJ2-7; 7 nucleotides match TRBD2. CDR3: CASSPRDAGGVRDEQYF. In DNA form, the CDR3 reads TGTGCCAGCTCACCACGGGACGCTGGGGGGGTGAGGGACGAGCAGTACTTC.